This entry lists 31 T cell receptor beta chains sequenced from one sample in a study of identical twins. TCRdb independently ran MiXCR on the 5' RACE reads; one entry per CDR3 protein. The sample records 450,000 or so distinct CDR3 sequences, 11% to 15% being singletons. The same data also contributed to another study, on yellow fever vaccine responses in identical twins.

The sequenced sample consisted of CD4+ T cells sorted from blood. These receptor sequences come from a woman aged 18-30 years in good health.

The chain recombines TRBV6-5 with TRBJ2-5, with TRBD1 as a possible D gene (5 bases). CDR3 length: 13 amino acids. With 2 bases removed from V and 5 bases from J, the gap between germline ends came to 9 bases. The germline V gene encodes CDR1 MNHEY and CDR2 SVGAGI. The CDR3 DNA follows: TGTGCCAGCAGTTACCAGGGTTGGGAGACCCAGTACTTC. It specifies CASSYQGWETQYF.

The chain uses TRBV3-1 and TRBJ2-5; D is ambiguous. The germline V gene has CDR1 LGHDT and CDR2 YNNKEL (reference sequence). The CDR3 loop spans 14 amino acids. The V end lost 4 bases, the J end lost 3 bases, and 12 bases lay between the germline ends. The CDR3 loop is CASSRMSTKETQYF. The CDR3 DNA sequence: TGTGCCAGCAGCCGGATGTCTACCAAAGAGACCCAGTACTTC.

This chain connects TRBV2 to TRBJ2-1; 10 nucleotides line up with TRBD2. In germline, CDR1 is SNHLY, CDR2 FYNNEI. This CDR3 is built from 16 residues. V lost 2 bases, J lost 7 bases, and 8 bases stayed unmatched. CDR3 DNA sequence: TGTGCCAGCAGTGAAACGGCTAGCGGGAGTAAAAATGAGCAGTTCTTC. Residues: CASSETASGSKNEQFF. Variable domain in full (rest from reference TRBV2 and TRBJ2-1): EPEVTQTPSHQVTQMGQEVILRCVPISNHLYFYWYRQILGQKVEFLVSFYNNEISEKSEIFDDQFSVERPDGSNFTLKIRSTKLEDSAMYFCASSETASGSKNEQFFGPGTRLTVL.

In its sample, this clonotype was seen many times. This chain's CDR3 is CASSYFTSGNNEQFF. In DNA, the CDR3 is TGTGCCAGCAGTTACTTTACTAGCGGGAACAATGAGCAGTTCTTC. This chain joins TRBV12-3 or TRBV12-4 and TRBJ2-1; 10 bases fit TRBD2. V lost 4 bases to trimming and J lost 5 bases; unmatched junction nucleotides: 5. The CDR3 sequence is 15 residues long.

This clonotype was picked up a small number of times. The chain links TRBV11-2 to TRBJ2-7, with 9 bases aligning to TRBD1. Germline CDR1 SGHAT, CDR2 FQNNGV. V dropped 3 bases and J dropped 2; count of bases not matched to a gene: 14. The CDR3 has 18 amino acids. This chain's CDR3 is CASSLGGNRGHIAYEQYF. CDR3 DNA: TGTGCCAGCAGCTTGGGGGGAAACAGGGGGCACATAGCCTACGAGCAGTACTTC.

The chain links TRBV30 to TRBJ2-7; no firm D call. Trimming left V 0 bases short and J 2 bases short, with 5 bases between. The V gene's germline CDR1 is GTSNPN and CDR2 SVGIG (reference sequence). The CDR3 covers 12 residues. CDR3 sequence reads: CAWSVRAYEQYF. CDR3 in DNA: TGTGCCTGGAGTGTACGAGCCTACGAGCAGTACTTC.

This clonotype was detected only a few times. J is TRBJ2-5 and V is TRBV6-1, with TRBD2 matching over 7 bases. The CDR3 is made up of 13 amino acids. Germline assignment: CDR1 MNHNS and CDR2 SASEGT. The ends lost 1 base at V and 10 bases at J; junction bases unmatched: 6. CDR3 in amino acids: CASSEGLAGYQYF. DNA for the CDR3: TGTGCCAGCAGTGAAGGACTAGCAGGATACCAGTACTTC.

The chain links TRBV20-1 to TRBJ2-7, with TRBD2 matching 16 bases. The CDR3 spans 17 residues. The ends lost 0 bases at V and 3 bases at J; junction bases unmatched: 5. Germline V gene data show CDR1 as DFQATT and CDR2 as SNEGSKA (reference sequence). CDR3 residues: CSARDGTSGRAVYEQYF. Here the CDR3 DNA reads TGCAGTGCTAGAGACGGGACTAGCGGGAGGGCCGTCTACGAGCAGTACTTC.

The V call is TRBV20-1, the J call TRBJ2-6; D tentatively fits TRBD1 or TRBD2 (5 bases each). Germline lookup yields CDR1 DFQATT and CDR2 SNEGSKA (reference sequence). V lost 5 bases and J lost 0, with 11 bases in between. The CDR3 is made up of 15 amino acids. The CDR3 here is CSASGAFSGANVLTF. The CDR3 DNA follows: TGCAGTGCTTCCGGGGCTTTCTCTGGGGCCAACGTCCTGACTTTC.

This clonotype showed up just a few times. The chain carries TRBV6-5 and TRBJ1-2; a weak D match, TRBD1 (6 bases). V lost 0 bases and J 7 bases, leaving 9 bases between the germline ends. Germline V lookup: CDR1 MNHEY, CDR2 SVGAGI. The CDR3 totals 13 residues. Written as DNA, the CDR3 is TGTGCCAGCAGTTACTCCCTGACAGGTGGCTACACCTTC. This codes for CASSYSLTGGYTF.

This chain links TRBV7-9 with TRBJ2-3; 7 bases are a match to TRBD1. The trim removed 2 bases at V and 6 bases at J, leaving 2 bases unmatched. This CDR3 region has 13 residues. The germline gives CDR1 SEHNR, CDR2 FQNEAQ (reference sequence). CDR3 in amino acids: CASSLWGQDTQYF. The CDR3 DNA reads TGTGCCAGCAGCTTATGGGGACAGGATACGCAGTATTTT.

This clonotype showed up many times. The chain uses TRBV5-1 and TRBJ2-7, with 10 bases identical to TRBD2. Germline loops: CDR1 SGHRS, CDR2 YFSETQ. V shed 2 bases and J 5 bases; nucleotides not matched to a gene: 10. The length of the CDR3 is 16 residues. In DNA form, the CDR3 reads TGCGCCAGCAGCTTAGGACTAGCGGATACTGGCGACGAGCAGTACTTC. Translated: CASSLGLADTGDEQYF.

The genes are TRBV7-2 and TRBJ1-1, with D uncertain. Germline V lookup: CDR1 SGHTA, CDR2 FQGNSA. The CDR3 extends over 13 amino acids. With 5 bases removed from V and 0 bases from J, the gap between germline ends came to 7 bases. The CDR3 bases are TGTGCCAGCAGCCGCAAGATGAACACTGAAGCTTTCTTT. It encodes CASSRKMNTEAFF.

This chain joins TRBV5-1 and TRBJ2-2, with 7 bases that match TRBD2. CDR1 is SGHRS and CDR2 is YFSETQ in the germline V gene. With V trimmed by 3 bases and J by 4 bases, 6 bases remained unmatched. CDR3 length: 15 residues. The CDR3 nucleotides read TGCGCCAGCAGCTCAGAGCGGGGCGGCACCGGGGAGCTGTTTTTT. Amino acid sequence: CASSSERGGTGELFF.

The chain combines TRBV5-1 with TRBJ2-3; D may be TRBD2 (7 bases). Trimming left V 0 bases short and J 4 bases short, with 18 bases between. The CDR3 is 17 residues long. CDR1 SGHRS and CDR2 YFSETQ come from the germline V gene. The CDR3 loop reads CASSLVLGGGRADTQYF. The CDR3 DNA follows: TGCGCCAGCAGCTTGGTGCTAGGCGGGGGCCGAGCAGATACGCAGTATTTT.

This rearrangement joins TRBV24-1 to TRBJ2-1; 11 bases agree with TRBD2. V was clipped by 4 bases and J by 4 bases; unmatched bases: 11. CDR1 KGHDR and CDR2 SFDVKD come from the germline V gene. This CDR3 contains 18 residues. CDR3 protein: CATSDPASGRKGYNEQFF. The CDR3 DNA is TGTGCCACCAGTGACCCCGCTAGCGGGAGGAAGGGATACAATGAGCAGTTCTTC.

The J gene is TRBJ2-1, the V gene TRBV7-9, with D perhaps being TRBD1 or TRBD2 (5 bases each). CDR3 length: 12 amino acids. V gave up 8 bases and J gave up 5 bases, with 10 bases separating them. The germline gives CDR1 SEHNR, CDR2 FQNEAQ (reference sequence). CDR3 in DNA: TGTGCCAGCCACCGAGGGGACAATGAGCAGTTCTTC. It codes for CASHRGDNEQFF.

The gene calls are TRBV15 and TRBJ2-4, with 8 bases lining up with TRBD1. Germline V CDR1 and CDR2: LNHNV, YYDKDF (reference sequence). V lost 5 bases to trimming and J lost 5 bases; unmatched junction nucleotides: 8. The CDR3 has 15 residues. This chain's CDR3 is CATSQGQVMENIQYF. The CDR3 DNA reads as TGTGCCACCAGCCAGGGACAGGTTATGGAAAACATTCAGTACTTC.

This clonotype was found a few times. The chain recombines TRBV7-8 with TRBJ1-1; D remains unclear. This CDR3 region has 13 residues. The V and J ends lost 0 bases and 4 bases respectively, with 6 bases between them. Germline V CDR1 and CDR2: SGHVS, FQNEAQ. DNA for the CDR3: TGTGCCAGCAGCTTAGCAGCCCGCACTGAAGCTTTCTTT. Encoded protein: CASSLAARTEAFF.

This chain connects TRBV12-3 or TRBV12-4 to TRBJ2-7; D ambiguous. The CDR3 spans 12 residues. Trimming removed 7 bases at V and 5 bases at J, with 12 bases between. The CDR3 loop is CASTSIGNEQYF. CDR3 DNA: TGTGCCAGCACCTCGATAGGGAACGAGCAGTACTTC.

The genes are TRBV15 and TRBJ2-1; D possibly corresponds to TRBD2 (5 bases). Germline V gene sequence: CDR1 LNHNV, CDR2 YYDKDF (reference sequence). The V end lost 0 bases, the J end lost 6 bases, and 9 bases lay between the germline ends. The CDR3 runs 14 residues. CDR3 nucleotides: TGTGCCACCAGCAGAGATAGCCTAGCCAATGAGCAGTTCTTC. Translated: CATSRDSLANEQFF.

This clonotype was recorded many times. The rearrangement joins TRBV20-1 to TRBJ2-1, with 9 bases that match TRBD2. This CDR3 contains 14 residues. The trim removed 0 bases at V and 7 bases at J, leaving 4 bases unmatched. Germline V gives CDR1 DFQATT, CDR2 SNEGSKA (reference sequence). CDR3 loop: CSAREGLALNEQFF. The CDR3 coding sequence is TGCAGTGCTAGAGAGGGACTAGCATTAAATGAGCAGTTCTTC.

This clonotype was seen more than once but under ten times. The chain uses TRBV7-9 and TRBJ2-1, with D possibly matching TRBD1 (6 bases). Trimming stripped 6 bases from V and 9 bases from J, with 18 bases between. This CDR3 is 14 amino acids long. Germline assignment: CDR1 SEHNR and CDR2 FQNEAQ (reference sequence). Written as DNA, the CDR3 is TGTGCCAGCAGTCTAACAGGGCTCGTTCTTGAGCAGTTCTTC. It specifies CASSLTGLVLEQFF.

With regard to this clonotype: The junction and the germline gene differ at one end; a read error may be behind it. V gene TRBV19 combines with J gene TRBJ2-7, with 9 positions matching TRBD2. This CDR3 comprises 14 residues. Germline CDR1 is LNHDA and CDR2 is SQIVND (reference sequence). The CDR3: CASSTPGLAYEQHF. The CDR3 DNA reads as TGTGCCAGTAGCACGCCGGGACTAGCCTACGAGCAGCACTTC.

This clonotype has at least ten counts. The gene calls are TRBV5-1 and TRBJ2-7; tentatively, D is TRBD2 (6 bases). Germline V gene data show CDR1 as SGHRS and CDR2 as YFSETQ. V gave up 5 bases and J gave up 4 bases, with 28 bases separating them. This CDR3 has 18 residues. The CDR3 nucleotides are TGCGCCAGCAGTATGAGCATTCGGAGGGCTACTGGAGGTTACGAGCAGTACTTC. Its protein is CASSMSIRRATGGYEQYF.

The gene calls are TRBV7-6 and TRBJ2-3, with 9 bases identical to TRBD2. J was trimmed by 0 bases and V by 1 base; bases with no gene match: 8. This CDR3 region has 18 residues. The germline V gene has CDR1 SGHVS and CDR2 FNYEAQ. The DNA for the CDR3 is TGTGCCAGCAGCTTAGGGGCGGGAGGGCCCCTGAGCACAGATACGCAGTATTTT. This codes for CASSLGAGGPLSTDTQYF.

This sequence joins TRBV11-2 and TRBJ2-1; TRBD2 aligns across 8 bases. The CDR3 extends over 17 amino acids. The germline gives CDR1 SGHAT, CDR2 FQNNGV. The V segment lost 0 bases and the J segment 4 bases; nucleotides outside the gene matches: 8. CDR3 bases: TGTGCCAGCAGCTTAGATTCGGCTAGCGGGCCATACAATGAGCAGTTCTTC. Its protein is CASSLDSASGPYNEQFF.

V is TRBV30 and J is TRBJ2-5; D unclear. The length of the CDR3 is 11 residues. The germline V and J ends were trimmed by 4 bases and 3 bases, with 6 bases remaining between them. The germline CDR1 and CDR2 sequences are GTSNPN and SVGIG (reference sequence). The CDR3 bases are TGTGCCTGGATGGGTAAAGAGACCCAGTACTTC. It translates to CAWMGKETQYF.

V usage is TRBV12-3 or TRBV12-4 and J usage is TRBJ1-4; D remains unclear. Trimming took off 3 bases at V and 5 bases at J, with 7 bases between the two ends. The CDR3 has 13 residues. DNA of the CDR3: TGTGCCAGCAGTTTTGACGGGAATGAAAAACTGTTTTTT. It yields the protein CASSFDGNEKLFF.

This chain links TRBV4-2 with TRBJ2-5; D is possibly TRBD2 (5 bases). V lost 0 bases, J lost 4 bases, and 15 bases lay in between. The CDR3 is made up of 16 amino acids. CDR1 is LGHNA and CDR2 is YNFKEQ in the germline V gene. This CDR3 reads CASSQEPGGFTETQYF. The CDR3 DNA reads as TGTGCCAGCAGCCAAGAACCCGGCGGGTTCACAGAGACCCAGTACTTC.

This clonotype was recorded many times. The gene calls are TRBV7-9 and TRBJ1-2; D unresolved. The ends were cut back, 0 bases at V and 6 bases at J, with 5 bases in the middle. CDR1 is SEHNR and CDR2 is FQNEAQ in the germline V gene (reference sequence). This CDR3 comprises 12 residues. In DNA, the CDR3 is TGTGCCAGCAGCTTAGCGGGCGATGGCTACACCTTC. The encoded protein is CASSLAGDGYTF.